The next 16 T cell receptor beta chains were all read from a single sample in a study of tumor-infiltrating lymphocytes in primary liver carcinoma. Production of TCR beta cDNA used about 500 ng total RNA together with a constant-region primer. Sequencing libraries for TCR beta derived from three nested multiplex PCR rounds that used slightly modified ARM-PCR. Rounds one and two of PCR, each of around 11 cycles, were primed with TRBV1-TRBV30 forward primers and a C-beta reverse primer. TCRdb fed the multiplex PCR reads into MiXCR, producing one record per CDR3 protein. The table lists about 120,000 distinct CDR3 sequences, 50% to 70% of them singletons, with around 9.3% in the top ten. The study co-extracted DNA and RNA from around 20-30 mg of unsorted bulk tissue. Sequenced: liver tumor tissue from sampling region 1. The subset is: tumor region T1, superior pole. Source of these receptors: a woman in her sixties or seventies with primary liver carcinoma and hepatitis B virus infection.

In the case of this clonotype: An end of the junction differs from the germline gene, which may be a read error. J is TRBJ2-7 and V is TRBV11-2, with 10 bases lining up with TRBD1. The length of the CDR3 is 17 residues. Germline V CDR1 and CDR2: SGHAT, FQNNGV. For the CDR3, the DNA is TGTGCCAGCAGCAGGTCGGCCAGGGGGACAGGGGACTATGAGCATTACTTC. Its translation: CASSRSARGTGDYEHYF.

The rearrangement joins TRBV11-2 to TRBJ2-1; D remains ambiguous. The germline V gene has CDR1 SGHAT and CDR2 FQNNGV. Trimming removed 5 bases at V and 2 bases at J, with 7 bases between. The CDR3 spans 13 residues. Here the CDR3 reads CASSIDAYNEQFF. In DNA, the CDR3 is TGTGCCAGCAGCATTGACGCCTACAATGAGCAGTTCTTC.

This clonotype was observed a handful of times. DNA for the CDR3: TGCAGCACCCGAGGGGGGACCGGGGAGCTGTTTTTT. It encodes CSTRGGTGELFF. The chain couples TRBV29-1 to TRBJ2-2; D possibly uses TRBD1 or TRBD2 (6 bases each). V lost 8 bases to trimming and J lost 5 bases, with 12 bases between them. Per germline, CDR1 SQVTM and CDR2 ANQGSEA. There are 12 residues in the CDR3.

J is TRBJ1-5 and V is TRBV4-1; D ambiguous. CDR1 and CDR2 (germline): MGHRA, YSYEKL. V lost 3 bases, J lost 12 bases, and 15 bases lay in between. The CDR3 extends over 13 amino acids. CDR3 residues: CASSHGQNQYQHF. For the CDR3, the DNA is TGCGCCAGCAGCCATGGCCAGAATCAGTACCAGCATTTT.

About this clonotype: A much larger clone lies a single base off, so this may be a read error. This chain connects TRBV28 to TRBJ2-4, with 7 bases aligning to TRBD1. Per the germline V gene, CDR1 is MDHEN and CDR2 is SYDVKM. This CDR3 has 15 amino acids. This CDR3 reads CASSSHGTANNIQYF. Here the CDR3 DNA reads TGTGCCAGCAGTTCCCACGGGACAGCCAATAACATTCAGTACTTC.

The chain combines TRBV11-2 with TRBJ2-5, with D tentatively TRBD1 (5 bases). The CDR3 covers 13 residues. Germline loops: CDR1 SGHAT, CDR2 FQNNGV. With 2 bases removed from V and 7 bases from J, the gap between germline ends came to 11 bases. The CDR3 DNA reads as TGTGCCAGCAGCTTACAAGGTCAGGGGACCCAGTACTTC. Protein: CASSLQGQGTQYF.

This clonotype was found a few times. The genes are TRBV7-9 and TRBJ2-1, with D perhaps assigned TRBD1 or TRBD2 (5 bases each). V lost 2 bases to trimming and J lost 2 bases, with 13 bases between them. The length of the CDR3 is 16 residues. From germline, CDR1 is SEHNR and CDR2 FQNEAQ (reference sequence). Here the CDR3 DNA reads TGTGCCAGCAGCTTATGGCGGCAGGGACCCTACAATGAGCAGTTCTTC. It encodes CASSLWRQGPYNEQFF.

A note on this clonotype: Since a much larger clone is just one base distant, this may be a read error. This CDR3 is missing its conserved last phenylalanine or tryptophan, likely due to a read error. J is TRBJ2-3 and V is TRBV5-1, with D perhaps given as TRBD1 or TRBD2 (5 bases each). With 6 bases removed from V and 8 bases from J, the gap between germline ends came to 10 bases. The CDR3 contains 11 residues. Germline V lookup: CDR1 SGHRS, CDR2 YFSETQ. CDR3 sequence: CASTFGATQYS. DNA of the CDR3: TGCGCCAGCACCTTCGGGGCTACGCAGTATTCT.

To note about this clonotype: A much larger clone lies a single base off, so this may be a read error. V and J are TRBV6-1 and TRBJ1-1; 8 bases map to TRBD1. CDR3 length: 15 amino acids. The V and J ends lost 10 bases and 1 base, in that order; junction bases with no gene match: 11. CDR1 is MNHNS, CDR2 SASEGT, per germline. CDR3 nucleotides: TGTGCCACCCAACCGCCGGGACAGGCGAACACTGAAGCTTTCTTT. Its protein is CATQPPGQANTEAFF.

This clonotype was recorded a few times. The chain carries TRBV5-4 and TRBJ1-5; D remains ambiguous. V dropped 5 bases and J dropped 3 bases, with 9 bases sitting between them. The CDR3 is made up of 13 amino acids. Germline V CDR1 and CDR2: SGHNT, YYREEE (reference sequence). The CDR3 spells CASSSGINQPQHF. CDR3 sequence (DNA): TGTGCCAGCAGTTCCGGGATCAATCAGCCCCAGCATTTT.

At least ten counts were recorded for this clonotype. The V call is TRBV29-1, the J call TRBJ2-7; no clear D. The length of the CDR3 is 13 residues. Germline V gene lookup returns CDR1 SQVTM and CDR2 ANQGSEA. V gave up 4 bases and J gave up 7 bases, with 17 bases separating them. CDR3 DNA: TGCAGCGTTGGAGTGGGTGAGGTCGGTGAGCAGTACTTC. This encodes CSVGVGEVGEQYF.

As regards this clonotype: The junction shows a germline mismatch at one end, possibly a read error. The gene calls are TRBV30 and TRBJ2-3, with a tentative D call TRBD2 (5 bases). CDR3 length: 15 amino acids. In germline, CDR1 is GTSNPN, CDR2 SVGIG (reference sequence). In DNA, the CDR3 is TGTGCCTGGAAGGTCCGGGGTCGAGGCACAGATATGCAGTATTTT. Translating gives CAWKVRGRGTDMQYF.

This clonotype has at least ten counts. The rearrangement joins TRBV4-1 to TRBJ1-1, with a possible D match to TRBD1 (5 bases). The CDR3 sequence is 16 residues long. Trimming shortened V by 0 bases and J by 4 bases, and 15 bases separated the two germline ends. Germline V gene data show CDR1 as MGHRA and CDR2 as YSYEKL. The CDR3: CASSQDRGSGGTEAFF. CDR3 bases: TGCGCCAGCAGCCAAGATAGGGGCAGTGGGGGCACTGAAGCTTTCTTT.

Details on this clonotype: A much larger clone differs by one base, so this may be a read error. The rearrangement links TRBV5-1 to TRBJ2-3, with unresolved D. Trimming stripped 4 bases from V and 5 bases from J, with 14 bases between. CDR1 and CDR2 from the germline V gene are SGHRS and YFSETQ. CDR3 size: 14 residues. DNA for the CDR3: TGCGCCAGCAGCCCATCCCTTTCGGGAGATACGCAGTATTTT. This sequence encodes CASSPSLSGDTQYF.

In the case of this clonotype: This may be a read error: a much more frequent sequence differs by one nucleotide. The chain combines TRBV6-2 or TRBV6-3 with TRBJ2-4; 8 nucleotides match TRBD2. Germline V lookup: CDR1 MNHEY, CDR2 SVGEGT. The CDR3 extends over 14 amino acids. DNA of the CDR3: TGTGCCAGCAGTTTAGCGGGGAACAAAAACATTCGGTACTTC. As protein: CASSLAGNKNIRYF.

This clonotype was seen many times. J is TRBJ1-4 and V is TRBV29-1, with 7 positions matching TRBD1. V trimming: 6 bases; J trimming: 8 bases; junction bases outside the gene matches: 9. The CDR3 spans 13 residues. Looked up from germline, CDR1 is SQVTM and CDR2 is ANQGSEA. The CDR3 nucleotides are TGCAGCGTCCGGACAGGTGGCGGCGAAAAACTGTTTTTT. Encoded protein: CSVRTGGGEKLFF.